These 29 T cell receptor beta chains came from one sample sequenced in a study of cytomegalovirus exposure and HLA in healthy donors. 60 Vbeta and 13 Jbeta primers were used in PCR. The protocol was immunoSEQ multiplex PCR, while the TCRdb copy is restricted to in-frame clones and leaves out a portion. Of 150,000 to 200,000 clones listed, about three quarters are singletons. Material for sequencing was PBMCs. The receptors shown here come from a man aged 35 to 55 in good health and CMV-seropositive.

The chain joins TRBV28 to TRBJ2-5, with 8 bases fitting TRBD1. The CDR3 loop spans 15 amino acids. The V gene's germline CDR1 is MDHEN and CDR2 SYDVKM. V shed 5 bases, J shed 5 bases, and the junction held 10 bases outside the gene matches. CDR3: CASSLDGQGWETQYF. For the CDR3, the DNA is TGTGCCAGCAGTCTCGACGGACAGGGCTGGGAGACCCAGTACTTC.

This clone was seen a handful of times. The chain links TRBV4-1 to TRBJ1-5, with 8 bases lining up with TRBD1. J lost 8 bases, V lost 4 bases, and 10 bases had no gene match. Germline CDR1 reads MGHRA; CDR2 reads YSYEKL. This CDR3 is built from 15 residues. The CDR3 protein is CASSLGQGLLEPQHF. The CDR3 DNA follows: TGCGCCAGCAGCCTCGGACAGGGACTTTTGGAGCCCCAGCATTTT.

This CDR3 is CASSRTSGFHNEQFF. The DNA of the CDR3 is TGTGCCAGCAGTAGGACTAGCGGTTTCCACAATGAGCAGTTCTTC. The chain carries TRBV28 and TRBJ2-1; 10 bases fit TRBD2. The CDR3 is 15 amino acids. CDR1 and CDR2 from the germline V gene are MDHEN and SYDVKM. Losses at the gene ends were 5 bases for V and 5 bases for J; bases not matched to a gene: 6.

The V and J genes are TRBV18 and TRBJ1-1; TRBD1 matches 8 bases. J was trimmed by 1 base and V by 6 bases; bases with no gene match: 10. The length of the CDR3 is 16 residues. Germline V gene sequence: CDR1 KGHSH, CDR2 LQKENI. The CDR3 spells CASSSYGQGTNTEAFF. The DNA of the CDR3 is TGTGCCAGCTCTTCCTACGGACAGGGAACGAACACTGAAGCTTTCTTT.

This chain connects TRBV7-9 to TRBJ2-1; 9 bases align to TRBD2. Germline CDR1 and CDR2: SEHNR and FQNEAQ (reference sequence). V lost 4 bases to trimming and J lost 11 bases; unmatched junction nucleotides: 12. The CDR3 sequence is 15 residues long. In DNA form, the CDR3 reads TGTGCCAGCAGCTCAACGAAGGGACTAGCTCCAAAGCAGTTCTTC. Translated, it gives CASSSTKGLAPKQFF. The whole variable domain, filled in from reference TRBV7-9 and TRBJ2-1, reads DTGVSQNPRHKITKRGQNVTFRCDPISEHNRLYWYRQTLGQGPEFLTYFQNEAQLEKSRLLSDRFSAERPKGSFSTLEIQRTEQGDSAMYLCASSSTKGLAPKQFFGPGTRLTVL.

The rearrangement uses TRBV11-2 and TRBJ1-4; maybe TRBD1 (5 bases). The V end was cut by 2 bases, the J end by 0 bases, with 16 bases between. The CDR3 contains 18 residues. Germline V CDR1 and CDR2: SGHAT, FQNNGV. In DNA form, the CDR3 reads TGTGCCAGCAGCTTACTTAGGGGCACCACAACAACTAATGAAAAACTGTTTTTT. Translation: CASSLLRGTTTTNEKLFF. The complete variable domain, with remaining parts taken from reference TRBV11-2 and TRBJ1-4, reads EAGVAQSPRYKIIEKRQSVAFWCNPISGHATLYWYQQILGQGPKLLIQFQNNGVVDDSQLPKDRFSAERLKGVDSTLKIQPAKLEDSAVYLCASSLLRGTTTTNEKLFFGSGTQLSVL.

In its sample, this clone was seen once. CDR3 protein: CASSVQGSNQPQHF. CDR3 bases: TGTGCCAGTAGTGTACAGGGTTCCAATCAGCCCCAGCATTTT. This rearrangement joins TRBV19 to TRBJ1-5; TRBD1 might be the D (6 bases). Between the trimmed V and J ends, which lost 5 bases and 3 bases, there was a span of 11 bases. Germline V gives CDR1 LNHDA, CDR2 SQIVND (reference sequence). The CDR3 is 14 amino acids.

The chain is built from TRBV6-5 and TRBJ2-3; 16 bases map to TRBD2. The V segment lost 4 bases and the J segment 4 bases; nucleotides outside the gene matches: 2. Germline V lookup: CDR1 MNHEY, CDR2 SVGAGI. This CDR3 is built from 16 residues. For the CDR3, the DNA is TGTGCCAGCAGTTGGGGGACTAGCGGGAGGGCAGATACGCAGTATTTT. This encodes CASSWGTSGRADTQYF.

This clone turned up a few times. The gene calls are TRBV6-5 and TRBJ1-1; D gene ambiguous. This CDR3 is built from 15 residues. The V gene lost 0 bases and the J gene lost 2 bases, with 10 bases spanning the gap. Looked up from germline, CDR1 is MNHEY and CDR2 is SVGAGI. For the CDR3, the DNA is TGTGCCAGCAGTTACTCCCCCGGACTTAACACTGAAGCTTTCTTT. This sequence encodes CASSYSPGLNTEAFF.

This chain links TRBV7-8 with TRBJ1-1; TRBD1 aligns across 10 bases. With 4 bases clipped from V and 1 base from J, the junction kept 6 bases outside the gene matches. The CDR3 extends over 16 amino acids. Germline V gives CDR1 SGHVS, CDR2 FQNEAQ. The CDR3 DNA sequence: TGTGCCAGCAGCTCACGACAGGGGGCTGAGAACACTGAAGCTTTCTTT. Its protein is CASSSRQGAENTEAFF.

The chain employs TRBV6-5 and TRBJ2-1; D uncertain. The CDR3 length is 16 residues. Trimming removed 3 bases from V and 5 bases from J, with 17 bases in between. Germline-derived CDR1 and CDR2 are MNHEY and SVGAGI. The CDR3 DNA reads TGTGCCAGCAGTTATCGAAGAGGCCTTTCCAACAATGAGCAGTTCTTC. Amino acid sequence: CASSYRRGLSNNEQFF.

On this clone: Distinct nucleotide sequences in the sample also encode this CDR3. CDR3 protein: CASSQEAGRNSPLHF. The DNA for the CDR3 is TGTGCCAGCAGCCAAGAAGCAGGGAGGAATTCACCCCTCCACTTT. The chain carries TRBV4-2 and TRBJ1-6; possible D gene TRBD1, 5 bases. Germline V CDR1 and CDR2: LGHNA, YNFKEQ. This CDR3 is built from 15 residues. The ends were cut back, 0 bases at V and 7 bases at J, with 10 bases in the middle.

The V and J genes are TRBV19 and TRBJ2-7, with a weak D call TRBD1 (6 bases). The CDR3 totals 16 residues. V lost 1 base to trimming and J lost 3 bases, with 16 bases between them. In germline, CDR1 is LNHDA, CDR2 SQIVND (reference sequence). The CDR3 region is CASSIARDTYIYEQYF. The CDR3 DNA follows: TGTGCCAGTAGTATAGCACGGGACACCTACATCTACGAGCAGTACTTC.

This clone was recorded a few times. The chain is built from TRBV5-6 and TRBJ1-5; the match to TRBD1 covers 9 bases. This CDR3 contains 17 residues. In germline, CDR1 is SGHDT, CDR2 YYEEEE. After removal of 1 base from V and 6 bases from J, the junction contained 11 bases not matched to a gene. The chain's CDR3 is CASSLKWDREGPQPQHF. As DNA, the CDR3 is TGTGCCAGCAGCTTGAAGTGGGACAGGGAAGGTCCTCAGCCCCAGCATTTT.

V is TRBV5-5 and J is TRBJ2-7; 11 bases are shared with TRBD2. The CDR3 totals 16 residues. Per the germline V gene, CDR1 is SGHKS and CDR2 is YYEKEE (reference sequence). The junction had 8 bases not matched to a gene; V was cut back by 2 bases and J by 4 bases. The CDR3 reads CASSFWTSGRPYEQYF. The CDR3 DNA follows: TGTGCCAGCAGCTTCTGGACTAGCGGGCGACCTTACGAGCAGTACTTC.

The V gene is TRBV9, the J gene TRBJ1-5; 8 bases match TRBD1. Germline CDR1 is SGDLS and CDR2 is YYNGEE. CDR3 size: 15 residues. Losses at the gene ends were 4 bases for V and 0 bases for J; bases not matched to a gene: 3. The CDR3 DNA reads TGTGCCAGCAGCCCGACAGGGGTTAGCAATCAGCCCCAGCATTTT. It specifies CASSPTGVSNQPQHF.

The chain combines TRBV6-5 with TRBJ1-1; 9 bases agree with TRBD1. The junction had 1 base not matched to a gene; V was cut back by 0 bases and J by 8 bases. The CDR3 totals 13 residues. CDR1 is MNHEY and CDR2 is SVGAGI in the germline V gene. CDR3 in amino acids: CASSYSGTGEAFF. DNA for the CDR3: TGTGCCAGCAGTTACTCGGGGACAGGGGAAGCTTTCTTT.

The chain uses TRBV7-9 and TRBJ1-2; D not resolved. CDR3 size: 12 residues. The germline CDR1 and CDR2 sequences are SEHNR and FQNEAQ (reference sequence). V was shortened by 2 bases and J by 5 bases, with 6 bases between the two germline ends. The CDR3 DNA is TGTGCCAGCAGCTTATCCCCGTATGGCTACACCTTC. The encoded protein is CASSLSPYGYTF.

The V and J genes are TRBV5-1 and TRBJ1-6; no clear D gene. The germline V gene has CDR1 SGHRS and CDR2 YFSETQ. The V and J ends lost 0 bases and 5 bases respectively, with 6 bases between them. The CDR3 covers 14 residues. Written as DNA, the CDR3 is TGCGCCAGCAGCTTGGGGGCCGATAATTCACCCCTCCACTTT. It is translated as CASSLGADNSPLHF.

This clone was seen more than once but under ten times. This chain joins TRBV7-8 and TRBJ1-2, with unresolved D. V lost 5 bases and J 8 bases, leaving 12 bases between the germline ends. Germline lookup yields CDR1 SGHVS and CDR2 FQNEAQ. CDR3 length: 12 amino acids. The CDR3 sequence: CASSAIAGGYTF. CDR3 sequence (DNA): TGTGCCAGCAGCGCCATCGCAGGAGGCTACACCTTC.

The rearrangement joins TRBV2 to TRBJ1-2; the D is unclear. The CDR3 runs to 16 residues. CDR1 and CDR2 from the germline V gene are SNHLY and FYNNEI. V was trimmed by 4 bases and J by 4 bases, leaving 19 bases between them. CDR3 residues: CASSVGRQEGGYGYTF. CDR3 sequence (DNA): TGTGCCAGCAGTGTTGGCAGGCAGGAGGGCGGCTATGGCTACACCTTC.

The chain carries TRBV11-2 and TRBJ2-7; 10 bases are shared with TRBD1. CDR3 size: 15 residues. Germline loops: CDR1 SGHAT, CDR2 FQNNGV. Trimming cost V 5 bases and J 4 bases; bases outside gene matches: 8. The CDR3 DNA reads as TGTGCCAGCAGCCTCGGGACAGGGGTGTCGTACGAGCAGTACTTC. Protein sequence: CASSLGTGVSYEQYF.

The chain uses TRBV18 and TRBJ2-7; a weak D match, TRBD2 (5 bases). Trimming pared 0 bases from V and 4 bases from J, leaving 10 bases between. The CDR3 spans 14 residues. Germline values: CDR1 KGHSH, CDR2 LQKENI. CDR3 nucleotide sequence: TGTGCCAGCTCACCACCGACGGGATTTTACGAGCAGTACTTC. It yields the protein CASSPPTGFYEQYF.

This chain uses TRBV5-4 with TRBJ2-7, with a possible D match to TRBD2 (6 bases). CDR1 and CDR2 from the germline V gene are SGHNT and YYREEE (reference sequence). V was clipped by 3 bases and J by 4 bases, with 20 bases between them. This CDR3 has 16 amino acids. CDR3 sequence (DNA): TGTGCCAGCAGCTCCACGCCCGGGACTGCGCCTTACGAGCAGTACTTC. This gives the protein CASSSTPGTAPYEQYF. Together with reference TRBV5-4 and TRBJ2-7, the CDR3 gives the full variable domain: ETGVTQSPTHLIKTRGQQVTLRCSSQSGHNTVSWYQQALGQGPQFIFQYYREEENGRGNFPPRFSGLQFPNYSSELNVNALELDDSALYLCASSSTPGTAPYEQYFGPGTRLTVT.

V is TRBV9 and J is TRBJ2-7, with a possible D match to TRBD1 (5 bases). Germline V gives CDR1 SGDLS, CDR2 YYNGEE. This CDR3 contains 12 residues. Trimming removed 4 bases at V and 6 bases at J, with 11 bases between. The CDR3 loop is CASSLPGFEQYF. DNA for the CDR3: TGTGCCAGCAGCCTACCAGGGTTCGAGCAGTACTTC.

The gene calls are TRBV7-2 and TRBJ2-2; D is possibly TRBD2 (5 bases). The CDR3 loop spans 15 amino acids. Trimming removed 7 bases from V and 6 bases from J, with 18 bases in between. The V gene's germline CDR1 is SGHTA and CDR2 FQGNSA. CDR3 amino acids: CASKIESRTPGELFF. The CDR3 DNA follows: TGTGCCAGCAAAATAGAGTCTAGGACTCCCGGGGAGCTGTTTTTT.

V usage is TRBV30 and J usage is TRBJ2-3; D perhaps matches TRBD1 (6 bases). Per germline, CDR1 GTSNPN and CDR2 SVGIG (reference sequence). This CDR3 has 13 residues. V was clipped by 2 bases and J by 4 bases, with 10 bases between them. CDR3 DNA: TGTGCCTGGAGTCGGGGACATGCAGATACGCAGTATTTT. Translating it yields CAWSRGHADTQYF.

CDR3 DNA sequence: TGTGCCAGCTCCCTACGACAGGGGCACACCTACGAGCAGTACTTC. This codes for CASSLRQGHTYEQYF. The V gene is TRBV18, the J gene TRBJ2-5, with TRBD1 matching over 8 bases. The end of the DNA fits TRBJ2-7 better, so the J call may be wrong. The germline V gene encodes CDR1 KGHSH and CDR2 LQKENI. CDR3 length equals 15 residues.

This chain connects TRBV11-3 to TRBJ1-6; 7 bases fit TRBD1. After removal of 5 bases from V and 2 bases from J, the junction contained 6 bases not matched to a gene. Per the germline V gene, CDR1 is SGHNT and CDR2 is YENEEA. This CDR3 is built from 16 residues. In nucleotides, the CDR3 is TGTGCCAGCAGCGCTCCCGGGACAGCCTATAATTCACCCCTCCACTTT. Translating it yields CASSAPGTAYNSPLHF.